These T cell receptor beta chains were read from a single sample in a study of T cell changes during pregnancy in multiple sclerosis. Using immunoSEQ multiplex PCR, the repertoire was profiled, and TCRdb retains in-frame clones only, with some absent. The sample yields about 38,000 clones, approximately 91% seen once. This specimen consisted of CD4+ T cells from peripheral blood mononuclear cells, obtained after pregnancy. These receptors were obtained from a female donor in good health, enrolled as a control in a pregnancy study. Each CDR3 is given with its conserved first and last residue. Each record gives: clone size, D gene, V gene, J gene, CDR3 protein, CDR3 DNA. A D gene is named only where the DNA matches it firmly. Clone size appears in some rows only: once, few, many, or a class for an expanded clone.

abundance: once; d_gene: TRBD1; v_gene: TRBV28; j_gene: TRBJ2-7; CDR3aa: CASSSPGTGDYEQYF; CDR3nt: TGTGCCAGCAGCTCACCTGGGACAGGGGATTACGAGCAGTACTTC
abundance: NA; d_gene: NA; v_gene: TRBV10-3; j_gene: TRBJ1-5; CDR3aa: CAISEGRASSQPQHF; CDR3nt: TGTGCCATCAGTGAGGGCAGGGCCTCTAGTCAGCCCCAGCATTTT
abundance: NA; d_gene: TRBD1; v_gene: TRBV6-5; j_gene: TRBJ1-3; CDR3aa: CASSYEGAPGNTIYF; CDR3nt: TGTGCCAGCAGTTATGAGGGGGCGCCTGGAAACACCATATATTTT
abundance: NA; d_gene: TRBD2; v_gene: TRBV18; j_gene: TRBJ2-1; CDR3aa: CASSPSGGAYNEQFF; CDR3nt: TGTGCCAGCTCACCCAGCGGGGGAGCCTACAATGAGCAGTTCTTC
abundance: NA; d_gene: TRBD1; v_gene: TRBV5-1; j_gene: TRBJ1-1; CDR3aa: CASTPGQLNTEAFF; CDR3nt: TGCGCCAGCACCCCGGGACAGTTGAACACTGAAGCTTTCTTT
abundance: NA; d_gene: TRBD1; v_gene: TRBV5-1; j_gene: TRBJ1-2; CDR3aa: CASSLAGQGVYGYTF; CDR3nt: TGCGCCAGCAGCTTGGCCGGGCAGGGGGTCTATGGCTACACCTTC
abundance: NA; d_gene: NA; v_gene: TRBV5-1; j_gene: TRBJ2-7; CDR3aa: CASSLEGGGVPSEQYF; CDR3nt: TGCGCCAGCAGCTTGGAGGGAGGGGGAGTCCCCTCGGAGCAGTACTTC
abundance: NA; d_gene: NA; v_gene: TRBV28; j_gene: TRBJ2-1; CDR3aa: CASNLGAQGDDEQFF; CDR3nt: TGTGCCAGCAATTTAGGAGCACAGGGCGACGATGAGCAGTTCTTC
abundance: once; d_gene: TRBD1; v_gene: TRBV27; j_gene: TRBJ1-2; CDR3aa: CASSQRDRNYGYTF; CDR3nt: TGTGCCAGCAGCCAAAGGGACAGAAACTATGGCTACACCTTC
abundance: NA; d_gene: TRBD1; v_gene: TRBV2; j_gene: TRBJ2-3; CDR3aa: CASRERQGSTDTQYF; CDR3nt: TGTGCCAGCAGGGAACGACAGGGGAGCACAGATACGCAGTATTTT